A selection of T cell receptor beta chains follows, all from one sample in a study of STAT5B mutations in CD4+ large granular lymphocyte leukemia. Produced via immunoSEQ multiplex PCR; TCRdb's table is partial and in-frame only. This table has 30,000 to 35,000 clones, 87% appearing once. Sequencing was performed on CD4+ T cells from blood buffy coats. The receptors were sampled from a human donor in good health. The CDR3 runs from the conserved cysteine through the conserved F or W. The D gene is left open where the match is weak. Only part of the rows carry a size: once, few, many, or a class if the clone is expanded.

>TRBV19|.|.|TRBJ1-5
CASSIAGRAGQPQHF
TGTGCCAGTAGTATTGCTGGCAGGGCGGGTCAGCCCCAGCATTTT
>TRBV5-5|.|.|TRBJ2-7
CASSLAQSFGEQYF
TGTGCCAGCAGCTTGGCGCAGAGCTTCGGGGAGCAGTACTTC
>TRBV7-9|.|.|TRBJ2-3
CASSADGPRAQYF
TGTGCCAGCAGCGCCGACGGCCCCCGGGCGCAGTATTTT
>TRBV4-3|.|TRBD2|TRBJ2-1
CASSQGPPQRGYYNEQFF
TGCGCCAGCAGCCAAGGCCCCCCCCAGCGGGGGTACTACAATGAGCAGTTCTTC
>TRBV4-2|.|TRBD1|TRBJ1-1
CASSQGGQGARAFF
TGTGCCAGCAGCCAGGGGGGACAGGGGGCGCGAGCTTTCTTT
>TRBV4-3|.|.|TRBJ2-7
CASSQASSSLREQYF
TGCGCCAGCAGCCAAGCCTCTAGCTCTTTGCGCGAGCAGTACTTC
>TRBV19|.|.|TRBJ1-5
CASSIGGGVSQPQHF
TGTGCCAGTAGTATAGGTGGAGGGGTAAGTCAGCCCCAGCATTTT
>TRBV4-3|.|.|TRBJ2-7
CASSKEPGQSYEQYF
TGCGCCAGCAGCAAAGAGCCGGGACAAAGCTACGAGCAGTACTTC
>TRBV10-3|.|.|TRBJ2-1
CAIRVAGGPYNEQFF
TGTGCCATCAGGGTCGCCGGGGGCCCCTACAATGAGCAGTTCTTC
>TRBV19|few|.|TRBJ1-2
CASSRGQGSGYTF
TGTGCCAGTAGTAGAGGCCAGGGGAGCGGCTACACCTTC
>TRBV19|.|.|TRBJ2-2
CASKNTLLRGNTGELFF
TGTGCCAGTAAAAACACCCTCCTACGGGGAAACACCGGGGAGCTGTTTTTT
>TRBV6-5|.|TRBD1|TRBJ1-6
CASSPDRGHYSPLHF
TGTGCCAGCAGTCCTGACAGGGGGCACTATTCACCCCTCCACTTT
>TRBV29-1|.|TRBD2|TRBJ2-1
CSVEKASGIDEQFF
TGCAGCGTTGAAAAGGCTAGCGGGATAGATGAGCAGTTCTTC
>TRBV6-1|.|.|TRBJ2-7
CASSRGTGSSYEQYF
TGTGCCAGCAGTCGGGGGACCGGTAGCTCCTACGAGCAGTACTTC
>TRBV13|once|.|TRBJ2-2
CASSLAGEGTGELFF
TGTGCCAGCAGCTTAGCGGGAGAGGGCACCGGGGAGCTGTTTTTT
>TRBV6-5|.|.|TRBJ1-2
CASSYNDAPSRYTF
TGTGCCAGCAGTTATAATGACGCTCCAAGTCGCTACACCTTC
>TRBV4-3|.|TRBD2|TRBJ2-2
CASSQVTVGLADTGELFF
TGCGCCAGCAGCCAGGTTACTGTCGGACTAGCGGACACCGGGGAGCTGTTTTTT
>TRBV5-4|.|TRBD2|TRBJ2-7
CASSLTGGSSYEQYF
TGTGCCAGCAGCTTGACGGGGGGGAGCTCCTACGAGCAGTACTTC